This T cell receptor beta chain was captured in a study of T cell changes during pregnancy in multiple sclerosis. CDR3 size: 15 residues. CDR1 is PRHDT and CDR2 is FYEKMQ in the germline V gene (reference sequence). V was shortened by 6 bases and J by 0 bases, with 12 bases between the two germline ends. Assay: immunoSEQ multiplex PCR; the TCRdb copy retains only in-frame clones and omits some. The sample comprises 50,000 to 70,000 clones, around 92% of which are singletons, and less than 1.5% rests with the top ten. Sequenced material: peripheral blood, taken after pregnancy. V is TRBV13 and J is TRBJ1-3, with a possible D match to TRBD1 (5 bases). The sequence was collected from a female donor in good health, enrolled as a control in a pregnancy study. CDR3 in amino acids: CASSTYRSSGNTIYF. The DNA of the CDR3 is TGTGCCAGCAGTACTTACAGGAGCTCTGGAAACACCATATATTTT.